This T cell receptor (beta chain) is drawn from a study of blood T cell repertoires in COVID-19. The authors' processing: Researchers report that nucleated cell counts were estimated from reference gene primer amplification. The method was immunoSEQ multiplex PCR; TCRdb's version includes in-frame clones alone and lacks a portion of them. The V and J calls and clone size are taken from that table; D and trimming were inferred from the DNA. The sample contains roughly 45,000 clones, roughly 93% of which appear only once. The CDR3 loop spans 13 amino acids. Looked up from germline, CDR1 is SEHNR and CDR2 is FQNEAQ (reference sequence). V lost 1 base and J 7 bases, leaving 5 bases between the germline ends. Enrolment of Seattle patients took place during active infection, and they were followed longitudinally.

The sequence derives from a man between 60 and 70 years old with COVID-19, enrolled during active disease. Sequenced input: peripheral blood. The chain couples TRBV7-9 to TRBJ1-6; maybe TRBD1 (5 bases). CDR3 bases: TGTGCCAGCAGCTTAGAGGGGAATTCACCCCTCCACTTT. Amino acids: CASSLEGNSPLHF. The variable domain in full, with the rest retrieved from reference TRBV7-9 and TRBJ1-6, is DTGVSQNPRHKITKRGQNVTFRCDPISEHNRLYWYRQTLGQGPEFLTYFQNEAQLEKSRLLSDRFSAERPKGSFSTLEIQRTEQGDSAMYLCASSLEGNSPLHFGNGTRLTVT.